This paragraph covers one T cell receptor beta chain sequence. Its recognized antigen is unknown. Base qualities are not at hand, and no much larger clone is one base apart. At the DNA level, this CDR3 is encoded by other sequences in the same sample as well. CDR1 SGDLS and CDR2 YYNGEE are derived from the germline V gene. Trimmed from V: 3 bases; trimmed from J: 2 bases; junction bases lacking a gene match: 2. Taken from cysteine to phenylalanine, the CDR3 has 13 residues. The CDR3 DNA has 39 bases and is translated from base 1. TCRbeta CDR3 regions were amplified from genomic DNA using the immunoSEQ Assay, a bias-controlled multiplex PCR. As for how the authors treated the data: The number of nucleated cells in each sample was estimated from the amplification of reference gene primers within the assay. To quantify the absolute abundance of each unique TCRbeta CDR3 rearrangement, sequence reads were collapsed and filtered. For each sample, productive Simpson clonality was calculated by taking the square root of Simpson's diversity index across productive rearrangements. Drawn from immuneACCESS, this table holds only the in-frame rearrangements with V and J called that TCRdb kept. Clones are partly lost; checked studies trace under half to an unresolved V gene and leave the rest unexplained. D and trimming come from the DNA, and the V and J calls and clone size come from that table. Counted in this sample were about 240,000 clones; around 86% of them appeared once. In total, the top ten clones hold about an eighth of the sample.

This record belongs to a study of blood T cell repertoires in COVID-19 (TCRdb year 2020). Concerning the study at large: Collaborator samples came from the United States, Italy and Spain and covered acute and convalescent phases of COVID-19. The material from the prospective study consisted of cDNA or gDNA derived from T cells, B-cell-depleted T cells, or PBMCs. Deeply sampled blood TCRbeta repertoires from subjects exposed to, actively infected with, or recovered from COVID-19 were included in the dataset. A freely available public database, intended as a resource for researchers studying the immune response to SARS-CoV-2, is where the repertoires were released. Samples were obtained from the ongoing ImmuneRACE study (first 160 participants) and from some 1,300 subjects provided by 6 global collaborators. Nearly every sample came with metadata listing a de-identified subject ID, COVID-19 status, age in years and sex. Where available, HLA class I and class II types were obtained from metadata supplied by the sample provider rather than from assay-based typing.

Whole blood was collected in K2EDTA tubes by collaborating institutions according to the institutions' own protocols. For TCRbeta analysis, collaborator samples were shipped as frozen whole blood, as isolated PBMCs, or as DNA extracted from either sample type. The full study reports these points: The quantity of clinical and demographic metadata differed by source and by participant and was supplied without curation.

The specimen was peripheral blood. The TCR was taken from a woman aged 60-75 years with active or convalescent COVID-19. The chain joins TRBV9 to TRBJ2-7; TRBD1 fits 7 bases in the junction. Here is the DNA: TGTGCCAGCAGCGGACAGGGTGCCTACGAGCAGTACTTC. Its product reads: CASSGQGAYEQYF.